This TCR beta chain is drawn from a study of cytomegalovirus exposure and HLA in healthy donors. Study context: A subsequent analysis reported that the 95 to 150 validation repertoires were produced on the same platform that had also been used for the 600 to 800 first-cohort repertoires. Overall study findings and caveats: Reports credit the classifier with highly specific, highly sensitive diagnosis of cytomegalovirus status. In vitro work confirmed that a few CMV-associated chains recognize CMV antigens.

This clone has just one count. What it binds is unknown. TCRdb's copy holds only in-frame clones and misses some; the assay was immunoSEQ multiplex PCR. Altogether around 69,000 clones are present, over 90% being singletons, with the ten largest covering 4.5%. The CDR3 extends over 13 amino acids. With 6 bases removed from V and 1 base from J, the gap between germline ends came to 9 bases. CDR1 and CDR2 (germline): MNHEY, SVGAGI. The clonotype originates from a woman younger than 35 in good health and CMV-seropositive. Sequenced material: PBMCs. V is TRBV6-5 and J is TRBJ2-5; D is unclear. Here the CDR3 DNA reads TGTGCCAGCAGCAGGCAGACCCAAGAGACCCAGTACTTC. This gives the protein CASSRQTQETQYF.